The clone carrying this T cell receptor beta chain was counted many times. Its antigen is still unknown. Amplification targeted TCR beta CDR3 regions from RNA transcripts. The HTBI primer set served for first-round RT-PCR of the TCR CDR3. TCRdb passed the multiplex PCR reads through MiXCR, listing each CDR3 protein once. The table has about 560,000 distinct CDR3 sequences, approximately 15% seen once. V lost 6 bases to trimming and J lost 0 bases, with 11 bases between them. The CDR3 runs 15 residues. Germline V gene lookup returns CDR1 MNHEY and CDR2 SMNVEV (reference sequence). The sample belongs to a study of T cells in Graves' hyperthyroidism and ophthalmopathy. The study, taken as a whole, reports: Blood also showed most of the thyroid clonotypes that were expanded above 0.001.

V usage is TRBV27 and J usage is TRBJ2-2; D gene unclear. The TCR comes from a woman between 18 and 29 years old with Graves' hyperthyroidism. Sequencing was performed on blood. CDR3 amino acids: CASRMETSNTGELFF. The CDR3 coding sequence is TGTGCCAGCAGGATGGAGACCTCGAACACCGGGGAGCTGTTTTTT.